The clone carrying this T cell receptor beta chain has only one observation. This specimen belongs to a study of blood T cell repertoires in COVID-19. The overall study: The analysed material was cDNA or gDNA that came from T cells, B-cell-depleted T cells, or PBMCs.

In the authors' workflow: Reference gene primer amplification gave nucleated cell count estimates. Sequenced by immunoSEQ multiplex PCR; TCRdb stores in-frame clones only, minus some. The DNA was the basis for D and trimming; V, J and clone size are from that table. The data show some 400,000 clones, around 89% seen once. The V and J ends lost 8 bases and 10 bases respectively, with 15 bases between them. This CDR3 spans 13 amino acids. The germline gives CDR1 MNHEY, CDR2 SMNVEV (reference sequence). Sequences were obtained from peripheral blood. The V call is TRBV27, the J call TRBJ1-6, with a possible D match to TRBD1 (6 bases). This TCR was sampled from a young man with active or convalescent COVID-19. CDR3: CASATTGNSPLHF. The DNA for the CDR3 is TGTGCCAGCGCGACTACAGGGAACTCACCCCTCCACTTT.